These 10 T cell receptor beta chains were sequenced from one sample in a study of T cells in Graves' hyperthyroidism and ophthalmopathy. TCR beta CDR3 sequences were amplified from RNA transcripts. The HTBI primer set was used in a first-round RT-PCR of the TCR CDR3. MiXCR, run by TCRdb on the multiplex PCR reads, gives a single entry per CDR3 protein. Among about 480,000 distinct CDR3 sequences, approximately 14% were seen once, and the ten largest hold 15% to 20%. Sequencing used blood. The origin of the receptors is a young woman with Graves' hyperthyroidism.

This clonotype showed up many times. The chain combines TRBV7-9 with TRBJ2-1, with D uncertain. The germline V gene encodes CDR1 SEHNR and CDR2 FQNEAQ (reference sequence). CDR3 length: 12 amino acids. Between the trimmed V and J ends, which lost 5 bases and 6 bases, there was a span of 8 bases. The CDR3 region has the DNA TGTGCCAGCAGCGTTGAAGGCAATGAGCAGTTCTTC. This encodes CASSVEGNEQFF.

This clonotype was recorded many times. At one end, the junction sequence differs from germline, possibly due to a read error. The CDR3 spells CTSSLGRSTDTQYF. In nucleotides, the CDR3 is TGTACCAGCAGCTTGGGGAGAAGCACAGATACGCAGTATTTT. The V and J genes are TRBV11-2 and TRBJ2-3; possible D gene TRBD2, 5 bases. CDR3 length: 14 amino acids. Germline assignment: CDR1 SGHAT and CDR2 FQNNGV.

This clonotype was found a few times. CDR3 sequence: CASSEWAANTGELFF. CDR3 nucleotide sequence: TGTGCCAGCAGTGAATGGGCAGCGAACACCGGGGAGCTGTTTTTT. V and J are TRBV6-1 and TRBJ2-2; D is uncertain. Germline V gene data show CDR1 as MNHNS and CDR2 as SASEGT. V shed 2 bases and J shed 0 bases, with 7 bases lying between them. The CDR3 loop spans 15 amino acids.

In its sample, this clonotype was seen many times. The chain employs TRBV29-1 and TRBJ2-1, with 10 bases that match TRBD2. Germline V lookup: CDR1 SQVTM, CDR2 ANQGSEA. The CDR3 is 14 residues long. V shed 6 bases, J shed 8 bases, and the junction held 10 bases outside the gene matches. The CDR3 is CSVLGLAGVHEQFF. The CDR3 DNA reads as TGCAGCGTCTTGGGGCTAGCGGGAGTCCATGAGCAGTTCTTC.

This chain connects TRBV7-2 to TRBJ2-2, with TRBD1 as a possible D gene (6 bases). Germline V gene lookup returns CDR1 SGHTA and CDR2 FQGNSA. CDR3 length equals 16 residues. The V end lost 1 base, the J end lost 0 bases, and 9 bases lay between the germline ends. The CDR3 DNA sequence: TGTGCCAGCAGCTTAGGTTGGGGGCCGAACACCGGGGAGCTGTTTTTT. Encoded protein: CASSLGWGPNTGELFF. Based on the CDR3 plus reference TRBV7-2 and TRBJ2-2, the full variable domain is GAGVSQSPSNKVTEKGKDVELRCDPISGHTALYWYRQSLGQGLEFLIYFQGNSAPDKSGLPSDRFSAERTGGSVSTLTIQRTQQEDSAVYLCASSLGWGPNTGELFFGEGSRLTVL.

The chain links TRBV27 to TRBJ1-1; perhaps TRBD1 as D (5 bases). The CDR3 consists of 14 residues. The germline V and J ends were trimmed by 2 bases and 4 bases, with 11 bases remaining between them. The germline CDR1 and CDR2 sequences are MNHEY and SMNVEV (reference sequence). CDR3 in DNA: TGTGCCAGCAGTTTAACGGGGGTTATCACTGAAGCTTTCTTT. Its protein product is CASSLTGVITEAFF.

This clonotype was seen only a few times. The rearrangement uses TRBV12-5 and TRBJ1-1; no reliable D call. The CDR3 consists of 16 residues. V was clipped by 0 bases and J by 1 base, with 12 bases between them. Germline assignment: CDR1 LGHNT and CDR2 FRNRAP. The CDR3 coding sequence is TGTGCTAGTGGTTTGGTAAGAGGAATTCAGAACACTGAAGCTTTCTTT. This gives the protein CASGLVRGIQNTEAFF.

This clonotype was detected only a few times. The CDR3 nucleotides are TGTGCCAGCAGCTTAAGATTAGGCGGGGAGCTGTTTTTT. Its protein is CASSLRLGGELFF. V and J are TRBV7-2 and TRBJ2-2; D is ambiguous. Germline values: CDR1 SGHTA, CDR2 FQGNSA. V was trimmed by 2 bases and J by 7 bases, leaving 8 bases between them. The CDR3 length is 13 residues.

This clonotype was detected ten times or more. This chain joins TRBV6-1 and TRBJ2-7; the match to TRBD2 covers 11 bases. V shed 4 bases and J 7 bases; nucleotides not matched to a gene: 6. The length of the CDR3 is 14 residues. Germline CDR1 reads MNHNS; CDR2 reads SASEGT. In DNA, the CDR3 is TGTGCCAGCAGTGGACTAGCGGGGAGGTCGGAGCAGTACGTC. Its translation: CASSGLAGRSEQYV.

This clonotype was counted only a few times. The chain combines TRBV29-1 with TRBJ1-1; 10 positions agree with TRBD1. CDR1 is SQVTM, CDR2 ANQGSEA, per germline. CDR3 size: 15 residues. V gave up 6 bases and J gave up 0 bases; unmatched junction bases: 7. The CDR3 DNA reads as TGCAGCGTGAAAGACAGGGGGCGGTTGAACACTGAAGCTTTCTTT. This translates into CSVKDRGRLNTEAFF.